The T cell receptor (beta chain) described here comes from a study of T cell responses to AZD1222 COVID-19 vaccine. Regarding the study as a whole: Elevations in Spike-specific TCR breadth and depth followed administration of two AZD1222 doses. The number of AZD1222 recipients seropositive at baseline was only 6 or 7.

TCRdb's copy holds only in-frame clones and misses some; the assay was immunoSEQ multiplex PCR. Among around 100,000 clones listed, about nine tenths were seen once. As concerns this clone: The antigen remains undetermined.

CDR1 is SNHLY and CDR2 is FYNNEI in the germline V gene. The length of the CDR3 is 19 residues. The germline V and J ends were trimmed by 3 bases and 0 bases, with 21 bases remaining between them. The sample consisted of peripheral blood, taken on day 0 of AZD1222 vaccination. This TCR was recovered from an adult in good health. The rearrangement links TRBV2 to TRBJ2-1; D remains ambiguous. CDR3 region: CASSDSDELTQSSYNEQFF. The CDR3 coding sequence is TGTGCCAGCAGTGATAGTGACGAACTAACTCAGAGCTCCTACAATGAGCAGTTCTTC.